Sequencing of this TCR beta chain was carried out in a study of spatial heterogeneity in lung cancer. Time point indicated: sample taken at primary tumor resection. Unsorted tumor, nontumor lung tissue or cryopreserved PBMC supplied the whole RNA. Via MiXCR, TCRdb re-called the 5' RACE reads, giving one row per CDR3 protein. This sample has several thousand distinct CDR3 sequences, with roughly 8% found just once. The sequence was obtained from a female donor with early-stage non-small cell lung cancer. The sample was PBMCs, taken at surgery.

The CDR3 sequence: CASSQGLLASYEQYF. Here the CDR3 DNA reads TGTGCCAGCAGCCAAGGTCTTCTAGCGTCCTACGAGCAGTACTTC. The chain recombines TRBV3-1 with TRBJ2-7; a weak D match, TRBD2 (6 bases). The CDR3 is 15 residues long. CDR1 LGHDT and CDR2 YNNKEL come from the germline V gene (reference sequence). The V end lost 1 base, the J end lost 1 base, and 11 bases lay between the germline ends.